Below are 10 T cell receptor beta chains sequenced from a single sample in a study of tumor and adjacent non-tumor tissue in lung cancer. The library came from three nested PCR rounds adapted from ARM-PCR protocols. TCRdb processed the multiplex PCR reads anew with MiXCR; each CDR3 protein has one entry. Here the sample spans 69,000 or so distinct CDR3 sequences, 73% being singletons. No cell sorting was done before RNA was extracted from the tissue. Sequenced material: lung tumor tissue. These receptors all come from a man aged 55 to 70 with non-small cell lung cancer.

Turning to this clonotype: The CDR3 end shows no conserved phenylalanine or tryptophan, and so a read error is likely. The rearrangement joins TRBV6-5 to TRBJ1-2; D is unclear. Germline V gene data show CDR1 as MNHEY and CDR2 as SVGAGI. The CDR3 totals 15 residues. CDR3 nucleotide sequence: TGTGCCAGCAATTACTCGAAGGGATCAGGCTATGGCTACACCTCC. Amino acid sequence: CASNYSKGSGYGYTS.

The chain is built from TRBV10-3 and TRBJ2-1, with D perhaps TRBD2 (6 bases). Trimming pared 7 bases from V and 5 bases from J, leaving 15 bases between. This CDR3 spans 14 amino acids. The V gene's germline CDR1 is ENHRY and CDR2 SYGVKD. CDR3 DNA: TGTGCCATCAACGCTACCGGGAGACACAATGAGCAGTTCTTC. Translating it yields CAINATGRHNEQFF.

This clonotype was counted once. One end of the junction is discordant with germline, which a read error may explain. The chain employs TRBV6-5 and TRBJ1-2; D remains ambiguous. The CDR3 consists of 16 residues. From germline, CDR1 is MNHEY and CDR2 SVGAGI. The CDR3, as DNA: TGTGCCACCGCGCTGACTTATGCGGGCCGAGGATATGGCTACATCTTC. Translated, it gives CATALTYAGRGYGYIF.

This clonotype ranks as medium-sized. The J gene is TRBJ2-5, the V gene TRBV11-1; D possibly corresponds to TRBD1 (6 bases). The CDR3 runs 15 residues. CDR1 and CDR2 from the germline V gene are SGHAT and FQDESV (reference sequence). Trimming took 5 bases from V and 5 from J, leaving 18 bases between them. CDR3 amino acids: CASSHTVAGVETQYF. Here the CDR3 DNA reads TGTGCCAGCAGCCATACAGTGGCAGGGGTGGAGACCCAGTACTTC.

The chain carries TRBV10-2 and TRBJ1-5, with 7 positions matching TRBD1. TRBJ2-3 matches the DNA end more closely, so the J call is doubtful. Germline CDR1 is WSHSY and CDR2 is SAAADI. The CDR3 has 13 residues. The CDR3 coding sequence is TGCGCCAGCACTCGAAACAGGGGACAGCCACAGTATTTT. This sequence encodes CASTRNRGQPQYF.

Points on this clonotype: A junction boundary mismatches the germline segment, possibly from a read error. V gene TRBV20-1 combines with J gene TRBJ1-1, with D possibly matching TRBD1 (6 bases). The CDR3 sequence is 12 residues long. Germline-derived CDR1 and CDR2 are DFQATT and SNEGSKA (reference sequence). The CDR3 nucleotides are TGCAGTGCCGAGTGGGGGCGGAATGAAACTTTCTTT. Translated, it gives CSAEWGRNETFF.

This clonotype appeared once. One junction end disagrees with the germline gene, perhaps due to a read error. The chain is built from TRBV12-3 or TRBV12-4 and TRBJ1-2; 7 nucleotides agree with TRBD1. This CDR3 is 16 amino acids long. CDR3 bases: TGTACCAGCAGTTTGGAGGGGGCGGGCAGGGAAAGGGGCTACACCTTC. Its translation: CTSSLEGAGRERGYTF.

A note on this clonotype: The final CDR3 position lacks the conserved phenylalanine or tryptophan, pointing to a likely read error. The chain has TRBV11-1 and TRBJ1-1, with a possible D match to TRBD1 (5 bases). With 9 bases removed from V and 0 bases from J, the gap between germline ends came to 11 bases. CDR3 length: 13 amino acids. CDR1 is SGHAT, CDR2 FQDESV, per germline (reference sequence). The CDR3 protein is CARSIQVNTEAFS. For the CDR3, the DNA is TGTGCCAGAAGCATACAGGTGAACACTGAAGCTTTCTCT.

Regarding this clonotype: A read error is possible here, since a much larger clone lies one base away. The chain recombines TRBV6-5 with TRBJ2-3; 12 nucleotides align to TRBD2. CDR1 and CDR2 (germline): MNHEY, SVGAGI. This CDR3 has 15 amino acids. CDR3 coding DNA: TGTGCCAGCAGTGAACTAGCGGGGGGCACAGATAAGCAGTATTTT. Protein sequence: CASSELAGGTDKQYF.

As for this clonotype: It is likely a read error, because the conserved phenylalanine at the end of the CDR3 is missing. This sequence joins TRBV6-1 and TRBJ1-5; D remains unclear. V was pared by 7 bases and J by 8 bases, with 18 bases between. Germline V gene lookup returns CDR1 MNHNS and CDR2 SASEGT. This CDR3 comprises 14 residues. Here the CDR3 reads CASNPSLSNEPQHY. CDR3 nucleotide sequence: TGTGCCAGCAATCCCTCTCTGAGTAATGAGCCCCAGCATTAT.